Below, 20 T cell receptor beta chains from the same sample are listed, as sequenced in a study of post-analysis software for immune sequencing data. Study-level results: Patients showed TRBV5-6, TRBV5-1 and TRBV20-1 among 4 or 5 TRBV segments more frequent than in controls.

These receptors' targets are unknown. Every TCR beta cDNA library bore unique molecular identifiers. TCRdb independently ran MiXCR on the PCR reads; one entry per CDR3 protein. Among approximately 570,000 distinct CDR3 sequences listed, about 40% were seen once. Material: blood. All receptors derive from a girl aged 10-17 years with multiple sclerosis.

This clonotype was counted between two and nine times. V and J are TRBV4-1 and TRBJ2-7; 12 positions agree with TRBD2. Germline-derived CDR1 and CDR2 are MGHRA and YSYEKL. The CDR3 runs 17 residues. The V segment lost 4 bases and the J segment 0 bases; nucleotides outside the gene matches: 7. The CDR3 spells CASSPLGLAGSSYEQYF. The CDR3 DNA follows: TGCGCCAGCAGCCCCCTCGGACTAGCGGGGAGCTCCTACGAGCAGTACTTC.

This clonotype was seen a handful of times. This rearrangement joins TRBV29-1 to TRBJ1-2; 9 bases are shared with TRBD1. Trimming took 1 base from V and 2 from J; bases not matched to a gene: 5. Germline loops: CDR1 SQVTM, CDR2 ANQGSEA. The CDR3 spans 15 residues. This CDR3 is CSVEVGTGRNYGYTF. In DNA form, the CDR3 reads TGCAGCGTTGAAGTCGGGACAGGGAGAAACTATGGCTACACCTTC.

This clonotype was found a few times. The V gene is TRBV10-3, the J gene TRBJ2-7; TRBD1 matches 7 bases. The CDR3 spans 12 residues. CDR1 is ENHRY, CDR2 SYGVKD, per germline. Trimming took 8 bases from V and 2 from J; bases not matched to a gene: 3. In nucleotides, the CDR3 is TGTGCCATCGGGGGACAGACCTACGAGCAGTACTTC. Amino acids: CAIGGQTYEQYF.

This clonotype showed up just a few times. The chain joins TRBV7-2 to TRBJ2-7; D call uncertain. The length of the CDR3 is 13 residues. V was cut by 3 bases and J by 5 bases, with 11 bases left in between. Looked up from germline, CDR1 is SGHTA and CDR2 is FQGNSA. CDR3 nucleotide sequence: TGTGCCAGCAGCTTTGGAGTTAAAGACGAGCAGTACTTC. It codes for CASSFGVKDEQYF.

J is TRBJ2-1 and V is TRBV9; D is perhaps TRBD1 (6 bases). Germline loops: CDR1 SGDLS, CDR2 YYNGEE. The V end lost 7 bases, the J end lost 5 bases, and 10 bases lay between the germline ends. CDR3 size: 12 residues. Here the CDR3 DNA reads TGTGCCAGCCAGGGGAACGACAATGAGCAGTTCTTC. The encoded protein is CASQGNDNEQFF.

CDR3 bases: TGTGCCAGCAGTTTAGGGCGTAGCGGGAGCAGCACAGATACGCAGTATTTT. Amino acid sequence: CASSLGRSGSSTDTQYF. This chain uses TRBV12-3 or TRBV12-4 with TRBJ2-3; 9 bases line up with TRBD2. V lost 1 base, J lost 0 bases, and 5 bases stayed unmatched. The CDR3 consists of 17 residues.

This clonotype has a handful of counts. The chain combines TRBV15 with TRBJ2-5; D not resolved. Germline-derived CDR1 and CDR2 are LNHNV and YYDKDF (reference sequence). V was shortened by 1 base and J by 1 base, with 7 bases between the two germline ends. CDR3 length: 14 residues. The DNA of the CDR3 is TGTGCCACCAGCAGAGGCGTAGGCCAAGAGACCCAGTACTTC. Translated: CATSRGVGQETQYF.

V usage is TRBV7-9 and J usage is TRBJ2-3; 14 positions agree with TRBD2. With V trimmed by 5 bases and J by 0 bases, 7 bases remained unmatched. Germline V gene lookup returns CDR1 SEHNR and CDR2 FQNEAQ (reference sequence). The CDR3 extends over 18 amino acids. CDR3 DNA: TGTGCCAGCAGCCGCGGACTAGCGGGGGGACATAGCACAGATACGCAGTATTTT. As protein: CASSRGLAGGHSTDTQYF.

In this sample, this clonotype turned up a few times. The CDR3 region is CASSPSLNTEAFF. In DNA form, the CDR3 reads TGTGCCAGCAGCCCTTCGCTGAACACTGAAGCTTTCTTT. V usage is TRBV3-1 and J usage is TRBJ1-1; D remains ambiguous. CDR1 and CDR2 (germline): LGHDT, YNNKEL (reference sequence). With 4 bases removed from V and 0 bases from J, the gap between germline ends came to 6 bases. The CDR3 length is 13 residues.

V and J are TRBV10-3 and TRBJ2-1, with 10 bases aligning to TRBD2. This CDR3 region has 15 residues. V shed 4 bases, J shed 2 bases, and the junction held 2 bases outside the gene matches. Germline loops: CDR1 ENHRY, CDR2 SYGVKD. In nucleotides, the CDR3 is TGTGCCATCAGTGGGGGGACTAGCGCCTACAATGAGCAGTTCTTC. Translating gives CAISGGTSAYNEQFF.

The CDR3 DNA follows: TGTGCCAGCAGACGGGGTCGAGGCGAGCAGTACTTC. It specifies CASRRGRGEQYF. The V call is TRBV12-3 or TRBV12-4, the J call TRBJ2-5; tentatively, D is TRBD2 (5 bases). The J call may be in error: the DNA end matches TRBJ2-7 better. The CDR3 covers 12 residues.

This chain links TRBV6-1 with TRBJ2-1; maybe TRBD2 (5 bases). Trimming removed 3 bases at V and 2 bases at J, with 11 bases between. The CDR3 extends over 15 amino acids. CDR1 is MNHNS and CDR2 is SASEGT in the germline V gene. The CDR3 sequence: CASSDYEGTYNEQFF. The CDR3 DNA follows: TGTGCCAGCAGTGATTATGAGGGTACCTACAATGAGCAGTTCTTC.

This clonotype was seen a handful of times. The chain carries TRBV2 and TRBJ2-1; 8 positions match TRBD2. The junction had 5 bases not matched to a gene; V was cut back by 3 bases and J by 1 base. This CDR3 is built from 16 residues. Germline assignment: CDR1 SNHLY and CDR2 FYNNEI. The CDR3 loop is CASSEGLEWSYNEQFF. The CDR3 DNA is TGTGCCAGCAGTGAGGGACTAGAGTGGTCCTACAATGAGCAGTTCTTC.

This clonotype has a handful of counts. The chain recombines TRBV4-1 with TRBJ2-7, with 8 bases lining up with TRBD1. V lost 3 bases to trimming and J lost 0 bases; unmatched junction nucleotides: 7. The CDR3 sequence is 16 residues long. The germline V gene has CDR1 MGHRA and CDR2 YSYEKL. CDR3 sequence (DNA): TGCGCCAGCAGCCATTTCGGACAGGGAAGCTCCTACGAGCAGTACTTC. It yields the protein CASSHFGQGSSYEQYF.

The genes are TRBV6-5 and TRBJ1-1, with 8 bases matching TRBD1. This CDR3 is built from 13 residues. From germline, CDR1 is MNHEY and CDR2 SVGAGI. After removal of 7 bases from V and 5 bases from J, the junction contained 6 bases not matched to a gene. The CDR3 is CASTIQGGTEAFF. In nucleotides, the CDR3 is TGTGCCAGCACCATACAGGGGGGTACTGAAGCTTTCTTT.

This clonotype has more than one count but fewer than ten. The V call is TRBV2, the J call TRBJ1-6, with TRBD1 identical over 8 bases. Germline lookup yields CDR1 SNHLY and CDR2 FYNNEI. Unmatched junction bases numbered 4, after V lost 5 bases and J lost 7 bases. CDR3 length equals 14 residues. The CDR3 loop is CASSLQGGNSPLHF. The DNA for the CDR3 is TGTGCCAGCAGTTTACAGGGGGGGAATTCACCCCTCCACTTT.

The V gene is TRBV7-2, the J gene TRBJ2-3; TRBD2 might be the D (6 bases). Trimming took 5 bases from V and 2 from J, leaving 14 bases between them. There are 15 residues in the CDR3. Germline CDR1 SGHTA, CDR2 FQGNSA. The CDR3 loop is CASSQLPGLTDTQYF. The CDR3 DNA follows: TGTGCCAGCAGCCAACTGCCGGGACTCACAGATACGCAGTATTTT.

This clonotype occurred a few times. V usage is TRBV12-3 or TRBV12-4 and J usage is TRBJ2-7; 8 nucleotides align to TRBD2. The CDR3 length is 14 residues. J gave up 2 bases and V 6 bases, and 6 bases lay outside the gene matches. The DNA for the CDR3 is TGTGCCAGCAGGGAGAGCGGGAGCCCCTACGAGCAGTACTTC. Translating it yields CASRESGSPYEQYF.

This clonotype turned up a few times. V usage is TRBV10-3 and J usage is TRBJ2-4; D unclear. The germline CDR1 and CDR2 sequences are ENHRY and SYGVKD. The ends were cut back, 2 bases at V and 13 bases at J, with 9 bases in the middle. This CDR3 is 11 amino acids long. CDR3 residues: CAISETREQYF. The DNA for the CDR3 is TGTGCCATCAGTGAGACCCGTGAGCAGTACTTC.

In its sample, this clonotype was seen a few times. The chain carries TRBV12-3 or TRBV12-4 and TRBJ1-4; D unresolved. This CDR3 comprises 13 residues. Trimming removed 6 bases from V and 4 bases from J, with 9 bases in between. This chain's CDR3 is CASSQGNNEKLFF. The CDR3 DNA is TGTGCCAGCAGCCAAGGAAATAATGAAAAACTGTTTTTT.